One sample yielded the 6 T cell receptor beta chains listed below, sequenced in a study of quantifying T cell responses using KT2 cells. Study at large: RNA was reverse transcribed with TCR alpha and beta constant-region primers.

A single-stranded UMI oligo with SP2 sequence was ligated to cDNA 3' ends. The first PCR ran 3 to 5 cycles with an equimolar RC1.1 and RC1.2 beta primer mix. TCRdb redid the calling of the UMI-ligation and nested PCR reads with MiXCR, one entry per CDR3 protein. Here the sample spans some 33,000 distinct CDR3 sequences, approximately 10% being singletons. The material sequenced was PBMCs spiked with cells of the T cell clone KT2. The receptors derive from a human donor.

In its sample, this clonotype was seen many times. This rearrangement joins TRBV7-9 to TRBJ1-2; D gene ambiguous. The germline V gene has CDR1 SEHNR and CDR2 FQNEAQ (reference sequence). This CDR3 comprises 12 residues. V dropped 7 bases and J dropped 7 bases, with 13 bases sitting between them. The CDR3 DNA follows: TGTGCCAGCACCTCGTACATCCCTGGCTACACCTTC. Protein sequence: CASTSYIPGYTF.

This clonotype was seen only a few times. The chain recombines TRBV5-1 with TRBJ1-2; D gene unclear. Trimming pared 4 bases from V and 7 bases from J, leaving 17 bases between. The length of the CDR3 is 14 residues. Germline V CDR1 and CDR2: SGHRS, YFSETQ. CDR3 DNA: TGCGCCAGCAGCCCTACGGGAGTGTGGAGTGGCTACACCTTC. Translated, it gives CASSPTGVWSGYTF.

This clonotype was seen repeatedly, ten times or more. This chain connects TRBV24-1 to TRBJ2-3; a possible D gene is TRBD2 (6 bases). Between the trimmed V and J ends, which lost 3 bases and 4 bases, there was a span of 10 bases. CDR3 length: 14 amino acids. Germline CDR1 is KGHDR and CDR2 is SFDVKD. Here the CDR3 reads CATSDTLASDTQYF. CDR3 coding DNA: TGTGCCACCAGTGATACCCTAGCGTCAGATACGCAGTATTTT.

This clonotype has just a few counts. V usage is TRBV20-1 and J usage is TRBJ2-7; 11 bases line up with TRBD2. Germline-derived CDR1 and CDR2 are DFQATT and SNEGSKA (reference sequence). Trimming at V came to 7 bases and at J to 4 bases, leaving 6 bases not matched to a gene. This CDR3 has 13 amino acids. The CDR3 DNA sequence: TGCAGTGTATTAGCGGGAGGGGATTACGAGCAGTACTTC. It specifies CSVLAGGDYEQYF.

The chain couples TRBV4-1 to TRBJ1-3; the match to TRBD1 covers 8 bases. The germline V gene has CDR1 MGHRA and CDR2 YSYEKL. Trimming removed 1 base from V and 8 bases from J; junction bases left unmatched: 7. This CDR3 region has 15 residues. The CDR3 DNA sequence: TGCGCCAGCAGCCAAGTTGGGACAGGCTCCCACACCATATATTTT. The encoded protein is CASSQVGTGSHTIYF.

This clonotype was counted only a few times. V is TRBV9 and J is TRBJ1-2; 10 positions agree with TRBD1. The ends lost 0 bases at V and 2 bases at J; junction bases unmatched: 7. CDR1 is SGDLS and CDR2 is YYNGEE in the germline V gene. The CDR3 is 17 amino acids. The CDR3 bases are TGTGCCAGCAGCGTAGGGAGGGGGGGACAGGGGAACTATGGCTACACCTTC. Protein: CASSVGRGGQGNYGYTF. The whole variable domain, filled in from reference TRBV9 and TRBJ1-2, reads DSGVTQTPKHLITATGQRVTLRCSPRSGDLSVYWYQQSLDQGLQFLIQYYNGEERAKGNILERFSAQQFPDLHSELNLSSLELGDSALYFCASSVGRGGQGNYGYTFGSGTRLTVV.